This is a list of T cell receptor beta chains from one sample in a study of blood T cell repertoires in COVID-19. The table came from immunoSEQ multiplex PCR; TCRdb's copy has only in-frame clones and leaves some out. The sample includes 55,000 to 70,000 clones, around 87% of them seen just once. Sequences were obtained from peripheral blood. These receptors came from a man aged 60 to 69 with active or convalescent COVID-19. Each CDR3 is given with its conserved first and last residue.

V gene	CDR3 protein
TRBV2	CASRRQGEINEKLFF
TRBV5-1	CASSLAATGSSYNEQFF
TRBV19	CASSIRGSVGYTF
TRBV12-3/TRBV12-4	CASSFMETQYF
TRBV20-1	CSAKRDTQYF
TRBV28	CASSSQDKYGYTF
TRBV7-2	CASSLSLTDTQYF
TRBV19	CASSTQGHFGTGSGEQFF
TRBV5-1	CASSLEGHNSGNTIYF
TRBV28	CASSAQSAGGLEKLFF
TRBV9	CASSVRDRLNTGELFF
TRBV14	CASSQDGGSPLHF
TRBV4-2	CASSQKAGTEQYF
TRBV10-1	CASISVNTEAFF
TRBV5-5	CASSLVGENTEAFF
TRBV7-2	CASSTPDRNTEAFF
TRBV28	CASSSRDTSREKLFF
TRBV5-1	CASSLFGQGSTDTQYF